These T cell receptor beta chains were read from a single sample in a study of OX40 agonist ivuxolimab in advanced cancers. Using immunoSEQ multiplex PCR, the repertoire was profiled, and TCRdb retains in-frame clones only, with some absent. The sample comprises around 30,000 clones, 80% to 85% of which are singletons, and about 2.5% rests with the top ten. The specimen comprised CD4+ or CD8+ T cells sorted from blood, sampled in a trial of the OX40 agonist ivuxolimab. The receptors originated from an adult with an advanced solid tumor such as melanoma, head and neck, liver or kidney cancer. CDR3s include the opening cysteine and the closing phenylalanine or tryptophan. D genes are given only for firm matches. Expanded clones are given a class, and other clones once, few, many or no size at all.

CDR3 protein	CDR3 DNA	clone size	V gene	J gene	D gene
CASSIYSSNQPQHF	TGTGCCAGTAGTATATACAGTAGCAATCAGCCCCAGCATTTT	NA	TRBV19	TRBJ1-5	NA
CASTRAGVQQYF	TGTGCCAGCACCCGAGCGGGGGTCCAGCAGTACTTC	NA	TRBV28	TRBJ2-7	TRBD2
CASSSRQVSSYNSPLHF	TGTGCCAGCAGTTCTAGACAGGTCAGCTCCTATAATTCACCCCTCCACTTT	NA	TRBV28	TRBJ1-6	NA
CASTVGTGGTEAFF	TGTGCCAGCACCGTCGGGACAGGAGGCACTGAAGCTTTCTTT	NA	TRBV7-9	TRBJ1-1	TRBD1
CASSFSGQQMNF	TGTGCCAGCAGCTTTTCTGGACAGCAAATGAATTTT	NA	TRBV5-6	TRBJ2-3	NA
CASSRAGRSFYGYTF	TGTGCCAGCAGTCGCGCCGGACGGTCTTTCTATGGCTACACCTTC	NA	TRBV6-5	TRBJ1-2	NA
CASSPPADRDEQYF	TGTGCCAGCTCACCTCCCGCCGACAGGGACGAGCAGTACTTC	NA	TRBV18	TRBJ2-7	TRBD1
CASSRILETQYF	TGTGCCAGCTCCCGCATTCTGGAGACCCAGTACTTC	NA	TRBV18	TRBJ2-5	NA
CASSLGPNQETQYF	TGCGCCAGCAGCTTGGGGCCCAACCAAGAGACCCAGTACTTC	NA	TRBV5-1	TRBJ2-5	NA
CASGSTGGTETQYF	TGCGCCAGCGGTTCCACGGGAGGAACAGAGACCCAGTACTTC	NA	TRBV5-1	TRBJ2-5	TRBD2
CASSPRTGGTEAFF	TGTGCCAGTAGTCCAAGGACAGGGGGAACTGAAGCTTTCTTT	NA	TRBV19	TRBJ1-1	TRBD1
CASSPRQALTEAFF	TGTGCCAGCAGTCCGAGACAGGCCCTGACTGAAGCTTTCTTT	few	TRBV6-5	TRBJ1-1	NA
CASSQVGTGKGYTF	TGTGCCAGCAGCCAAGTGGGGACAGGGAAGGGCTACACCTTC	NA	TRBV4-2	TRBJ1-2	TRBD1
CASRGSGGYTQYF	TGTGCCAGCAGGGGTAGCGGGGGTTATACGCAGTATTTT	NA	TRBV27	TRBJ2-3	TRBD2
CASSEHSNYGYTF	TGTGCCAGCAGCGAACACAGTAACTATGGCTACACCTTC	NA	TRBV6-5	TRBJ1-2	NA
CASSEPGTDEAFF	TGCGCCAGCAGTGAGCCCGGGACGGATGAAGCTTTCTTT	NA	TRBV10-1	TRBJ1-1	NA
CASSRNRVETQYF	TGTGCCAGCAGCCGTAACAGGGTCGAGACCCAGTACTTC	NA	TRBV7-2	TRBJ2-5	NA
CASSLGPTEAFF	TGCGCCAGCAGCTTAGGGCCAACTGAAGCTTTCTTT	NA	TRBV5-1	TRBJ1-1	NA
CASSPPGQGNEKLFF	TGTGCCAGTAGTCCACCGGGACAGGGTAATGAAAAACTGTTTTTT	NA	TRBV19	TRBJ1-4	TRBD1
CASSPRGPPDTDTQYF	TGTGCCAGCAGCCCTCGGGGTCCCCCGGACACAGATACGCAGTATTTT	once	TRBV9	TRBJ2-3	NA
CASSPERPYGYTF	TGCGCCAGCAGCCCGGAGAGGCCTTATGGCTACACCTTC	NA	TRBV5-1	TRBJ1-2	NA
CASSLLGAAQHF	TGTGCCAGCAGCCTCCTCGGGGCAGCCCAGCATTTT	NA	TRBV7-9	TRBJ1-5	NA
CASSGERYQPQHF	TGTGCCAGCAGCGGAGAGAGGTATCAGCCCCAGCATTTT	NA	TRBV7-6	TRBJ1-5	NA
CASRGGVNEKLFF	TGTGCCAGCAGGGGGGGGGTGAATGAAAAACTGTTTTTT	NA	TRBV25-1	TRBJ1-4	NA
CASSPQMGSEAFF	TGTGCCAGCTCACCCCAGATGGGATCTGAAGCTTTCTTT	NA	TRBV18	TRBJ1-1	NA
CASSQGVAATQYF	TGCGCCAGCAGCCAAGGGGTCGCGGCGACCCAGTACTTC	few	TRBV4-3	TRBJ2-5	NA